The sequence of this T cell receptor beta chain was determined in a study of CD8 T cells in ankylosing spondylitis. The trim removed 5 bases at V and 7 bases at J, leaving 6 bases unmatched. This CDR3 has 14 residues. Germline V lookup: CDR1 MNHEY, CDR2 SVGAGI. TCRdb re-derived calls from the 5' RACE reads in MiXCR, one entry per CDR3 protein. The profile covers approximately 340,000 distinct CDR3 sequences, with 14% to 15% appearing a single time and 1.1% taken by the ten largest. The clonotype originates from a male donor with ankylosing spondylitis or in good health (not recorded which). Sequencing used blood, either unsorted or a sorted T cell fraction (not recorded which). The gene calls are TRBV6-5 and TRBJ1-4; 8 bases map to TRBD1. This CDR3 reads CASSLQGGSEKLFF. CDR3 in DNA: TGTGCCAGCAGTCTACAGGGGGGCTCTGAAAAACTGTTTTTT.